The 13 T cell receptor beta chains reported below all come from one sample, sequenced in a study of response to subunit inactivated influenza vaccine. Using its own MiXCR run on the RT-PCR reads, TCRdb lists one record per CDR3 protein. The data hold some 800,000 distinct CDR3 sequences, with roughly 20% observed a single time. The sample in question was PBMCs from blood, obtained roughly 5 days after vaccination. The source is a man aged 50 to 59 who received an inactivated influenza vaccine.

The CDR3 is CASSPSGLVTEAFF. The CDR3 DNA is TGTGCCAGCTCACCAAGCGGGTTGGTGACTGAAGCTTTCTTT. The J gene is TRBJ1-1, the V gene TRBV18, with D hard to call. The germline gives CDR1 KGHSH, CDR2 LQKENI. Trimming left V 2 bases short and J 5 bases short, with 12 bases between. The CDR3 runs to 14 residues.

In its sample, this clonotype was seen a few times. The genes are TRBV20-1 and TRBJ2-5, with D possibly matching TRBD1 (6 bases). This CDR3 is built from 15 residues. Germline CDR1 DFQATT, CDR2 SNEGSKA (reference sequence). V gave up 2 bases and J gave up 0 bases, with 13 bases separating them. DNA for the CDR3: TGCAGTGCTAGACGCAGCGGACAGTACCAAGAGACCCAGTACTTC. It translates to CSARRSGQYQETQYF.

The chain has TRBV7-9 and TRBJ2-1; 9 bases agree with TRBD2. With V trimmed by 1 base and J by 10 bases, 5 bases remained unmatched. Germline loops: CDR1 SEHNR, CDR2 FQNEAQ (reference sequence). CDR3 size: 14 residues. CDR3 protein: CASSLGTSVREQFF. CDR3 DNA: TGTGCCAGCAGCTTAGGGACTAGCGTACGGGAGCAGTTCTTC.

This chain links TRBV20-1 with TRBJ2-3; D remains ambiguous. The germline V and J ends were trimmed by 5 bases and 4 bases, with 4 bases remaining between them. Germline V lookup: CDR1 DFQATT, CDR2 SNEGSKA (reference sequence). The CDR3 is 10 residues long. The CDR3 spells CSAVPDTQYF. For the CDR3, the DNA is TGCAGTGCTGTGCCAGATACGCAGTATTTT.

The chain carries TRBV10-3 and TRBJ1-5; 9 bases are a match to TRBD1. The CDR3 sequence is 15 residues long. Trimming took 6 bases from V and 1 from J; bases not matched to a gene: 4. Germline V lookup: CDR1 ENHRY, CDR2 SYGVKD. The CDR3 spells CAISVDRGSNQPQHF. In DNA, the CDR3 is TGTGCCATCAGCGTGGACAGGGGAAGCAATCAGCCCCAGCATTTT.

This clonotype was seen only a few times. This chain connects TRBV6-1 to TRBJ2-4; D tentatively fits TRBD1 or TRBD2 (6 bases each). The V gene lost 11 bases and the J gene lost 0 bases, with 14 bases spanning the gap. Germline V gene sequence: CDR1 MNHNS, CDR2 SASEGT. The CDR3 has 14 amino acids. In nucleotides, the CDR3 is TGTGCCGTGGAAGGGGGGCCAGCCAAAAACATTCAGTACTTC. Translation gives CAVEGGPAKNIQYF.

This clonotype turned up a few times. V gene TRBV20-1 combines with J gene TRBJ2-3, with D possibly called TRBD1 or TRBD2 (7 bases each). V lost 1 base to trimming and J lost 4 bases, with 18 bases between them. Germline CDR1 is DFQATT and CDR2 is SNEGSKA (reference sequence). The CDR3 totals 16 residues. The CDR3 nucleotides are TGCAGTGCTAGAGGGGCAGGGGGGGGTTCCCCAGATACGCAGTATTTT. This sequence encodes CSARGAGGGSPDTQYF.

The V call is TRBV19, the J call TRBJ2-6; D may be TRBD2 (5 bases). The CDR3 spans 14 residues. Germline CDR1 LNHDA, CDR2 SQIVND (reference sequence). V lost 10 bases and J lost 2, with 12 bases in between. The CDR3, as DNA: TGTGCCACCCAGCGGACGCCTGGGGCCAACGTCCTGACTTTC. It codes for CATQRTPGANVLTF. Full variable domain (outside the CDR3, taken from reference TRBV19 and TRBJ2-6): DGGITQSPKYLFRKEGQNVTLSCEQNLNHDAMYWYRQDPGQGLRLIYYSQIVNDFQKGDIAEGYSVSREKKESFPLTVTSAQKNPTAFYLCATQRTPGANVLTFGAGSRLTVL.

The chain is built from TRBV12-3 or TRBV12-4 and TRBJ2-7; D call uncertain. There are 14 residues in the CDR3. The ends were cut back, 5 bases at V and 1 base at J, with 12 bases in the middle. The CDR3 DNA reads TGTGCCAGCAGTCAACAAGGACCATCCTACGAGCAGTACTTC. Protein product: CASSQQGPSYEQYF.

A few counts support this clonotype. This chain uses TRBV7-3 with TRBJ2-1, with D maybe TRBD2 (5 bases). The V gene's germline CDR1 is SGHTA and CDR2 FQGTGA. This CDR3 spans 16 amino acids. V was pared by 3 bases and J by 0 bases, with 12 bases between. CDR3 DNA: TGTGCCAGCAGCTTGGGTCCGGGGAGCTCCTACAATGAGCAGTTCTTC. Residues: CASSLGPGSSYNEQFF.

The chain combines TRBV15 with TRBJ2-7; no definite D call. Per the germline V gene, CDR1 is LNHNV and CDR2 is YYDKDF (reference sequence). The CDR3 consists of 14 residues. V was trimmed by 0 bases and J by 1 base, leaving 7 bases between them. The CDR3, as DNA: TGTGCCACCAGCAGAGACGGCGCTTCCTACGAGCAGTACTTC. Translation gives CATSRDGASYEQYF.

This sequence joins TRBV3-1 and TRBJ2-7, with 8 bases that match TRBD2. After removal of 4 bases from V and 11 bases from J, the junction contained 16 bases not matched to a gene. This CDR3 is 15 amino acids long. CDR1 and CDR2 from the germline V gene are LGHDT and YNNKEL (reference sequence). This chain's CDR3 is CASSPVGLASRAKYF. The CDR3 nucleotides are TGTGCCAGCAGCCCTGTCGGACTAGCCTCCCGAGCAAAGTACTTC.

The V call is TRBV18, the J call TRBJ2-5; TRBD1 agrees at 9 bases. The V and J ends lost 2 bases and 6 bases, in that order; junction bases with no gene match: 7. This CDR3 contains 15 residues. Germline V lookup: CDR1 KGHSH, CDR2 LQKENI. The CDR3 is CASSPDTGGAKTQYF. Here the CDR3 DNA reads TGTGCCAGCTCACCAGACACAGGGGGCGCGAAGACCCAGTACTTC.